The 2 T cell receptor beta chains below were found in one sample sequenced in a study of cytomegalovirus exposure and HLA in healthy donors. Generated by immunoSEQ multiplex PCR, the TCRdb table keeps only in-frame clones and is missing some. The sample has 110,000 to 150,000 clones; almost 85% are singletons. What was sequenced was PBMCs. Receptors originate from a woman under 40 in good health and CMV-seronegative.

This clone has a handful of counts. The chain employs TRBV4-2 and TRBJ1-5; the D gene is possibly TRBD1 (6 bases). Trimming stripped 4 bases from V and 0 bases from J, with 13 bases between. The length of the CDR3 is 16 residues. Germline loops: CDR1 LGHNA, CDR2 YNFKEQ. The CDR3 spells CASSLTGPNSNQPQHF. The DNA of the CDR3 is TGTGCCAGCAGCCTGACAGGACCAAATAGCAATCAGCCCCAGCATTTT.

Comments on this clone: The same CDR3 arises from other DNA sequences in this sample as well. The CDR3 DNA reads TGCGCCAGCAGCCAAGAGACAGGGAATAATCAGCCCCAGCATTTT. Translated: CASSQETGNNQPQHF. The chain recombines TRBV4-1 with TRBJ1-5; TRBD1 matches 7 bases. V dropped 0 bases and J dropped 4; count of bases not matched to a gene: 3. CDR3 size: 15 residues. Per germline, CDR1 MGHRA and CDR2 YSYEKL.